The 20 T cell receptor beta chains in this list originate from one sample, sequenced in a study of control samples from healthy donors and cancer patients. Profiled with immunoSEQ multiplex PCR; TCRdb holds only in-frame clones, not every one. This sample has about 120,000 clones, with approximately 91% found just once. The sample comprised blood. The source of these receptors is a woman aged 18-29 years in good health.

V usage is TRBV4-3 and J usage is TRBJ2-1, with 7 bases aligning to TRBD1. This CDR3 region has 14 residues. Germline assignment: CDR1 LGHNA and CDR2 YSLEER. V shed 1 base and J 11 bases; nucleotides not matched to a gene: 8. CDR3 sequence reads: CASSQGTGAKKQFF. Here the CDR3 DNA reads TGCGCCAGCAGCCAAGGCACAGGGGCGAAAAAGCAGTTCTTC.

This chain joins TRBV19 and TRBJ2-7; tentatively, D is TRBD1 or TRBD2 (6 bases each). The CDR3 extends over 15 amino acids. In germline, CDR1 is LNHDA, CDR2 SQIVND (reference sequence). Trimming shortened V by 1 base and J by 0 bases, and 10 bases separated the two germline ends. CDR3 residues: CASSIAEGGSYEQYF. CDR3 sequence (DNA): TGTGCCAGTAGTATAGCCGAGGGGGGCTCCTACGAGCAGTACTTC.

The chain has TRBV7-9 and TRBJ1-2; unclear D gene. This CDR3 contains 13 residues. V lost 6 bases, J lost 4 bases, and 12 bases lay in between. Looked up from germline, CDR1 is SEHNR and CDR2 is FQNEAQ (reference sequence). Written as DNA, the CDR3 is TGTGCCAGCAGTGTTAGCTCCAGCTATGGCTACACCTTC. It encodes CASSVSSSYGYTF.

CDR3 DNA: TGTGCCAGCAGTGAGCAGGGGGCCTCCTACGAGCAGTACTTC. This translates into CASSEQGASYEQYF. The chain recombines TRBV2 with TRBJ2-7; 8 positions agree with TRBD1. V shed 3 bases and J 0 bases; nucleotides not matched to a gene: 1. CDR1 and CDR2 from the germline V gene are SNHLY and FYNNEI. CDR3 length: 14 residues. Supplemented by reference TRBV2 and TRBJ2-7, the full variable domain reads EPEVTQTPSHQVTQMGQEVILRCVPISNHLYFYWYRQILGQKVEFLVSFYNNEISEKSEIFDDQFSVERPDGSNFTLKIRSTKLEDSAMYFCASSEQGASYEQYFGPGTRLTVT.

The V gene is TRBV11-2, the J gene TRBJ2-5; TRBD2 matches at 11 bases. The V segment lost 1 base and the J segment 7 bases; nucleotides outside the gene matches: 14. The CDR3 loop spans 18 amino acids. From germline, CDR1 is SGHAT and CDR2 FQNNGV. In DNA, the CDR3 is TGTGCCAGCAGCTTAGTTCGGAATAGCGGGAGGGCCGGTGGGACCCAGTACTTC. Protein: CASSLVRNSGRAGGTQYF.

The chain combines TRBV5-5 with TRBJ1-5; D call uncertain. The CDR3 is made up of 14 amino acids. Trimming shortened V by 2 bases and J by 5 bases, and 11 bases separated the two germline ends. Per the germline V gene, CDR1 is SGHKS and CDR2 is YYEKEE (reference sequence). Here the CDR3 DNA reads TGTGCCAGCAGCTTTCATCCGGGCTATCAGCCCCAGCATTTT. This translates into CASSFHPGYQPQHF.

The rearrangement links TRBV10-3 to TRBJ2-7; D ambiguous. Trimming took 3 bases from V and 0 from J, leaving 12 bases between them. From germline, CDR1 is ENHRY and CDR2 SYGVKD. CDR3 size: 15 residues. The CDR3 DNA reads TGTGCCATCAGTGATTTCGGGTATAGCTCCTACGAGCAGTACTTC. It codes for CAISDFGYSSYEQYF.

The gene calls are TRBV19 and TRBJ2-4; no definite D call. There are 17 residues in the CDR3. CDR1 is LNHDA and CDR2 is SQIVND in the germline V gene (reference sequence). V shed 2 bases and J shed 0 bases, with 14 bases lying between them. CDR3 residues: CASSISSGVIAKNIQYF. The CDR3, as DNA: TGTGCCAGTAGTATATCGTCGGGCGTGATAGCCAAAAACATTCAGTACTTC.

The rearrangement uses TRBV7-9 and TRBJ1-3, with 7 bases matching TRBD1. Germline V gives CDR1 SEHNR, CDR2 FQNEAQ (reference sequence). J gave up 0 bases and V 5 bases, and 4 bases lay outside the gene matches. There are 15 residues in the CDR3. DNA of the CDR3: TGTGCCAGCAGCACGGGACAGAGCTCTGGAAACACCATATATTTT. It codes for CASSTGQSSGNTIYF.

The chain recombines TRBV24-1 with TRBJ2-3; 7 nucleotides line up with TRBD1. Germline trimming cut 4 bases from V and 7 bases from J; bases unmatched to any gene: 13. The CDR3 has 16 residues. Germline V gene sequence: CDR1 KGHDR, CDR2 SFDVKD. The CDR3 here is CATSDPRDSPIYTQYF. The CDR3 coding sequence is TGTGCCACCAGTGACCCTCGGGACAGTCCGATCTATACGCAGTATTTT.

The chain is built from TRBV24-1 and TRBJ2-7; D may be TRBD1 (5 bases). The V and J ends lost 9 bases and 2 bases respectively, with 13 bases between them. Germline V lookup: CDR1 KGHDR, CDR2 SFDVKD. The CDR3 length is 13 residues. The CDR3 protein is CATSDSLTYEQYF. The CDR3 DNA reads TGTGCCACCTCTGACAGTCTCACCTACGAGCAGTACTTC.

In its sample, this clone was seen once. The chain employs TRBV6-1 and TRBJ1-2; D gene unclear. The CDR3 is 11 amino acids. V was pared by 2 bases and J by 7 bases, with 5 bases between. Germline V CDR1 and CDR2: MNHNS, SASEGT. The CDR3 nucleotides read TGTGCCAGCAGTGAATCCGGTGGCTACACCTTC. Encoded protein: CASSESGGYTF.

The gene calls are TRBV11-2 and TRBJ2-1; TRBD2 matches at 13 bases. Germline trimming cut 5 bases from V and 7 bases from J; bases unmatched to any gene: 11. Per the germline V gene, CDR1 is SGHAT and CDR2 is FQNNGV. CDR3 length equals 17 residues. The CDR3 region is CASSVTSGRARGNEQFF. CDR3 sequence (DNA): TGTGCCAGCAGCGTAACTAGCGGGAGGGCCCGGGGGAATGAGCAGTTCTTC. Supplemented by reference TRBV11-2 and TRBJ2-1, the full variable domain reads EAGVAQSPRYKIIEKRQSVAFWCNPISGHATLYWYQQILGQGPKLLIQFQNNGVVDDSQLPKDRFSAERLKGVDSTLKIQPAKLEDSAVYLCASSVTSGRARGNEQFFGPGTRLTVL.

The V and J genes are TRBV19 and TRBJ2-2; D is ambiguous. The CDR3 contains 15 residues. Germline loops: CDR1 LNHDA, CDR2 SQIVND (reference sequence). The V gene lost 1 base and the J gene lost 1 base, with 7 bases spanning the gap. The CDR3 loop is CASSIGELNTGELFF. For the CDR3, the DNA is TGTGCCAGTAGTATAGGTGAATTGAACACCGGGGAGCTGTTTTTT.

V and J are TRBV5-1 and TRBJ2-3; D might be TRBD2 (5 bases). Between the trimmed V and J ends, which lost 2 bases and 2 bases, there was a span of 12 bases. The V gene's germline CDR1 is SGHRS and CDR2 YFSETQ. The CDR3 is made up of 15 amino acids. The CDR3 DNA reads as TGCGCCAGCAGCTTTTTACAGAGGGCCACAGATACGCAGTATTTT. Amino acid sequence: CASSFLQRATDTQYF.

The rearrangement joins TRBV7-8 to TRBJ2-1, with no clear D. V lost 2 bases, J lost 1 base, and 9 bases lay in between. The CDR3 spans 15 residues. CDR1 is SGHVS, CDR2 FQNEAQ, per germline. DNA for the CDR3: TGTGCCAGCAGCTTAAGCAGGCTGTCCTACAATGAGCAGTTCTTC. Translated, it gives CASSLSRLSYNEQFF.

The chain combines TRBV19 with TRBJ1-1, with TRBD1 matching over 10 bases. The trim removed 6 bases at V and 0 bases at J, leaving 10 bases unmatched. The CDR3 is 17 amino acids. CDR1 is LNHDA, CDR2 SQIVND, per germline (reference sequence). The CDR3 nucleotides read TGTGCCAGTAGGACTTGGGACAGGGGCCTTCTGAACACTGAAGCTTTCTTT. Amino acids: CASRTWDRGLLNTEAFF.

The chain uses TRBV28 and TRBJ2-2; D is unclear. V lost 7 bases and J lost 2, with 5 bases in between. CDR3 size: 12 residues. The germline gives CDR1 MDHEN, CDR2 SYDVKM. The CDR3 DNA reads TGTGCCAGCACCGTTAACACCGGGGAGCTGTTTTTT. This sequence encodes CASTVNTGELFF.

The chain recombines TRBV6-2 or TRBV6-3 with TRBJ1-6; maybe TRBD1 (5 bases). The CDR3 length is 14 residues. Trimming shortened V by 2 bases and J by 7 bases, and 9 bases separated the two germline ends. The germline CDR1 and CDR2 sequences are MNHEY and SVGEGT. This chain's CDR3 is CASSYTGSNSPLHF. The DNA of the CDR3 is TGTGCCAGCAGTTACACAGGTAGCAATTCACCCCTCCACTTT.

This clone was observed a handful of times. The CDR3 loop is CASSRTGGWGNEQFF. The CDR3 DNA reads as TGTGCCAGCAGTCGAACAGGGGGATGGGGCAATGAGCAGTTCTTC. V gene TRBV6-5 combines with J gene TRBJ2-1, with 8 nucleotides matching TRBD1. CDR3 length: 15 residues. Germline V lookup: CDR1 MNHEY, CDR2 SVGAGI. Germline trimming cut 5 bases from V and 6 bases from J; bases unmatched to any gene: 9.